This T cell receptor (beta chain) was recorded in a study of glioma-infiltrating T cells. TCR alpha and beta CDR3 regions were amplified from RNA using iRepertoire nested multiplex PCR. TCRdb recomputed calls from the multiplex PCR reads with MiXCR, one row per CDR3 protein. In the table there are over 130,000 distinct CDR3 sequences, about 39% of which are singletons. Sequenced sample: glioma tissue, nonneoplastic brain tissue, or PBMCs (not recorded which). The source is a human donor with low-grade glioma or glioblastoma, undergoing nonglioma brain surgery, or in good health (not recorded which).

The chain's CDR3 is CASGRGADTQYF. The CDR3 nucleotides are TGTGCCAGCGGTCGGGGGGCGGATACGCAGTATTTT. This chain joins TRBV25-1 and TRBJ2-3, with D possibly TRBD2 on 7 matching bases. This CDR3 has 12 amino acids. V gave up 8 bases and J gave up 6 bases, with 12 bases separating them. CDR1 and CDR2 (germline): MGHDK, SYGVNS.